One T cell receptor beta chain is described in this entry. This CDR3 spans 14 amino acids. Germline assignment: CDR1 LNHDA and CDR2 SQIVND (reference sequence). V lost 0 bases and J 3 bases, leaving 9 bases between the germline ends. The sample comes from a study of blood T cell repertoires in COVID-19. Study in general: COVID-19 samples from acute and convalescent phases originated in the United States, Italy and Spain.

Authors' data handling: The assay estimated nucleated cells by amplifying reference gene primers. Generated by immunoSEQ multiplex PCR, the TCRdb table keeps only in-frame clones and is missing some. The V and J calls and clone size come from that table; D and trimming were worked out from the DNA. This table holds 150,000 to 200,000 clones, 70% to 80% found once. The V gene is TRBV19, the J gene TRBJ2-7; D is uncertain. This receptor was obtained from a man in his sixties with acute or convalescent COVID-19. Input material: peripheral blood. The CDR3, as DNA: TGTGCCAGTAGTATAGATCCGTCAGGCTACGAGCAGTACTTC. This codes for CASSIDPSGYEQYF.